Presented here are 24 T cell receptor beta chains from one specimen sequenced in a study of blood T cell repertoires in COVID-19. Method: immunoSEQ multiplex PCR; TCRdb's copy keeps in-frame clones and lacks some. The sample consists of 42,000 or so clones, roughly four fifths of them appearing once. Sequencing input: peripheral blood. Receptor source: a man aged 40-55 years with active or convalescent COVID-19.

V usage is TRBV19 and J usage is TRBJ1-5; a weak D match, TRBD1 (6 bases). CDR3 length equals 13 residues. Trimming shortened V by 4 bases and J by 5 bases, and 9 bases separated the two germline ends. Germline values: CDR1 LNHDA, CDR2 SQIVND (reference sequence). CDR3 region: CASSRDTYQPQHF. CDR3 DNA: TGTGCCAGTAGTAGGGACACATATCAGCCCCAGCATTTT.

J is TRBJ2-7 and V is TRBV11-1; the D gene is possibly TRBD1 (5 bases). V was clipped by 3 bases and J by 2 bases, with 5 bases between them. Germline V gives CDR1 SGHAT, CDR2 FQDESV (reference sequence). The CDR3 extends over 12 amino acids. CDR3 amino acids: CASSLDTYEQYF. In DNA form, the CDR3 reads TGTGCCAGCAGCTTGGACACCTACGAGCAGTACTTC. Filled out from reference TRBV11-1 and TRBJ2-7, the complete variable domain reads EAEVAQSPRYKITEKSQAVAFWCDPISGHATLYWYRQILGQGPELLVQFQDESVVDDSQLPKDRFSAERLKGVDSTLKIQPAELGDSAMYLCASSLDTYEQYFGPGTRLTVT.

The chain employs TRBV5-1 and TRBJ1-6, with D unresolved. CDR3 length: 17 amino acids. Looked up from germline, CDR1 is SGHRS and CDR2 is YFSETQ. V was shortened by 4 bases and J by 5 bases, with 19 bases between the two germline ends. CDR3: CASSEGSGLRHNSPLHF. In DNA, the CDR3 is TGCGCCAGCAGCGAAGGGAGTGGGTTACGCCATAATTCACCCCTCCACTTT.

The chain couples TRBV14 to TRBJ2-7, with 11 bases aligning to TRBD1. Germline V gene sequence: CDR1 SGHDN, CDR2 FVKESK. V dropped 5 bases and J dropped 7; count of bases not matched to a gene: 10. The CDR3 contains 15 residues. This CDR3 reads CASSAWTGGAGEQYF. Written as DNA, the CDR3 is TGTGCCAGCAGCGCCTGGACAGGGGGCGCGGGGGAGCAGTACTTC. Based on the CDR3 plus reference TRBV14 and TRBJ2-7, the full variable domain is EAGVTQFPSHSVIEKGQTVTLRCDPISGHDNLYWYRRVMGKEIKFLLHFVKESKQDESGMPNNRFLAERTGGTYSTLKVQPAELEDSGVYFCASSAWTGGAGEQYFGPGTRLTVT.

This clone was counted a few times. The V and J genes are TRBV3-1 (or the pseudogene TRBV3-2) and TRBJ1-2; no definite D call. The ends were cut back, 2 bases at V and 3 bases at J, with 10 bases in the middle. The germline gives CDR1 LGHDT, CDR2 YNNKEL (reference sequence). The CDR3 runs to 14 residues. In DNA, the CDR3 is TGTGCCAGCAGCCAAAGTGGGCAGGACTATGGCTACACCTTC. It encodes CASSQSGQDYGYTF.

The CDR3 DNA reads as TGTGCCAGTGGTCCAGCGGGAGTGAACACTGAAGCTTTCTTT. The encoded protein is CASGPAGVNTEAFF. V and J are TRBV19 and TRBJ1-1; D uncertain. The CDR3 spans 14 residues. Germline CDR1 is LNHDA and CDR2 is SQIVND (reference sequence). The V end lost 8 bases, the J end lost 0 bases, and 13 bases lay between the germline ends.

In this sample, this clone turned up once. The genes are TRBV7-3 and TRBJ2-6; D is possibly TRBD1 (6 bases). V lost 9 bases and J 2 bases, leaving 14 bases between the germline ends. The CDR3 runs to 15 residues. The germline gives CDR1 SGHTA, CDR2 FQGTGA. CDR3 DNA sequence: TGTGCCAGTAGTACAGGGATCGCTGGGGCCAACGTCCTGACTTTC. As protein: CASSTGIAGANVLTF.

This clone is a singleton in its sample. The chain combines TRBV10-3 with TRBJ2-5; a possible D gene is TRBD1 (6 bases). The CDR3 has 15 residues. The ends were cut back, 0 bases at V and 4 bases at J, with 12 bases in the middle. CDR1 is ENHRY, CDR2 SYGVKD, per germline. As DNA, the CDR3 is TGTGCCATCAGTGAGTCTTTTTCAGGGGCAGAGACCCAGTACTTC. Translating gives CAISESFSGAETQYF.

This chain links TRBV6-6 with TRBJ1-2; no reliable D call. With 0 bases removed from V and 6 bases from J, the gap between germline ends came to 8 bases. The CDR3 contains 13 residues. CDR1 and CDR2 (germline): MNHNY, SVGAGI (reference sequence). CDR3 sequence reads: CASSYSSGHGYTF. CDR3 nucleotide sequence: TGTGCCAGCAGTTACTCTAGCGGACATGGCTACACCTTC.

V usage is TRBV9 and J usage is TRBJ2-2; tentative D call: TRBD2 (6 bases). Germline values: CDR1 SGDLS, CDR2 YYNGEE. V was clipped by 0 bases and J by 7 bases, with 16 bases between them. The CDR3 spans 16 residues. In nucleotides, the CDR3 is TGTGCCAGCAGCGTAGGTGGAGGGGTTTTACACGGGGAGCTGTTTTTT. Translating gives CASSVGGGVLHGELFF. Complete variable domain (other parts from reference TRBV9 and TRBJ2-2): DSGVTQTPKHLITATGQRVTLRCSPRSGDLSVYWYQQSLDQGLQFLIQYYNGEERAKGNILERFSAQQFPDLHSELNLSSLELGDSALYFCASSVGGGVLHGELFFGEGSRLTVL.

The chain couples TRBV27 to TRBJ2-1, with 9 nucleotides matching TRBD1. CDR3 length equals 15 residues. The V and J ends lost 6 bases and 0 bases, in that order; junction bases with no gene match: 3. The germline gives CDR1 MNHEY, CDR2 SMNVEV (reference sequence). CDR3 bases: TGTGCCAGCAGACTGACAGGGGGCTCCTACAATGAGCAGTTCTTC. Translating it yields CASRLTGGSYNEQFF.

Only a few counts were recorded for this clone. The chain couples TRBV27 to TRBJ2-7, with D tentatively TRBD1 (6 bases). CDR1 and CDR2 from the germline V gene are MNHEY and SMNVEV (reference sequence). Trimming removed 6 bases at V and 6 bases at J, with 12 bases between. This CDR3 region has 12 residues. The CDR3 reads CASSRTGSEQYF. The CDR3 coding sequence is TGTGCCAGCAGCCGCACAGGGTCCGAGCAGTACTTC.

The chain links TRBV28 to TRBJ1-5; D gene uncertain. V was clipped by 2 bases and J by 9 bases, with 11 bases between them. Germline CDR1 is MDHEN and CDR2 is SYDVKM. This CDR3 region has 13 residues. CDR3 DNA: TGTGCCAGCAGTTTAGAGGGTCCTCGGCCCCAGCATTTT. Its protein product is CASSLEGPRPQHF. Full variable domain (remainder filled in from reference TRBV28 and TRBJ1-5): DVKVTQSSRYLVKRTGEKVFLECVQDMDHENMFWYRQDPGLGLRLIYFSYDVKMKEKGDIPEGYSVSREKKERFSLILESASTNQTSMYLCASSLEGPRPQHFGDGTRLSIL.

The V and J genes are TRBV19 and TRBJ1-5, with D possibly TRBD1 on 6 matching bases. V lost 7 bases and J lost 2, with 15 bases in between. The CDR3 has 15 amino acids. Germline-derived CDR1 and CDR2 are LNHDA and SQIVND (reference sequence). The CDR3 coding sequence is TGTGCCAGTATTGAACAGGGCAGGGGCAATCAGCCCCAGCATTTT. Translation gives CASIEQGRGNQPQHF.

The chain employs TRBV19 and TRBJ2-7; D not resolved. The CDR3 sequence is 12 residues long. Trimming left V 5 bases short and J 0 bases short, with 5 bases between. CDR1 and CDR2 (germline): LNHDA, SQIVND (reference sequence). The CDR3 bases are TGTGCCAGTAGTCCCAGCTCCTACGAGCAGTACTTC. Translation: CASSPSSYEQYF.

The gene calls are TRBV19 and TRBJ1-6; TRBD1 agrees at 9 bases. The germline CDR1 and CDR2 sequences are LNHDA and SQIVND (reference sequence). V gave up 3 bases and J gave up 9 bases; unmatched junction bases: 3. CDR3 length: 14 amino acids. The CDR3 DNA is TGTGCCAGTAGTATTGGGACAGGGTTTTCACCCCTCCACTTT. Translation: CASSIGTGFSPLHF.

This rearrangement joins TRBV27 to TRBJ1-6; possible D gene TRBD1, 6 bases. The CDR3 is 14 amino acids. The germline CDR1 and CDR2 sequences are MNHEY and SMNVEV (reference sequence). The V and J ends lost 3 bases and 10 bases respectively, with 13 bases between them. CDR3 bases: TGTGCCAGCAGTTTTGGGGGGGCCCAGTCACCCCTCCACTTT. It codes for CASSFGGAQSPLHF.

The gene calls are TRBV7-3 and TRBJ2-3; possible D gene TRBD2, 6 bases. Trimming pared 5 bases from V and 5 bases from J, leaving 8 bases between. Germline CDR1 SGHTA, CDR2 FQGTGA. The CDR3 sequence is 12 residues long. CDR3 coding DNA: TGTGCCAGCAGCACCGGGGGAGATACGCAGTATTTT. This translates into CASSTGGDTQYF.

CDR3 coding DNA: TGTGCCAGCAGCCCTTACGACATAAGCTCCTACGAGCAGTACTTC. Protein sequence: CASSPYDISSYEQYF. V gene TRBV6-2 or TRBV6-3 combines with J gene TRBJ2-7; no clear D. The germline V and J ends were trimmed by 6 bases and 0 bases, with 15 bases remaining between them. Germline lookup yields CDR1 MNHEY and CDR2 SVGEGT. This CDR3 comprises 15 residues.

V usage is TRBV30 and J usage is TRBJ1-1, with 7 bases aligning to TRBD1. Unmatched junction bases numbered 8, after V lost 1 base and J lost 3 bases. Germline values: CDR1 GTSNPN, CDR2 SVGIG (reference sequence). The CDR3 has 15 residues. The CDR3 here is CAWSAGQSFDTEAFF. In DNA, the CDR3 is TGTGCCTGGAGTGCGGGACAGTCCTTTGACACTGAAGCTTTCTTT.

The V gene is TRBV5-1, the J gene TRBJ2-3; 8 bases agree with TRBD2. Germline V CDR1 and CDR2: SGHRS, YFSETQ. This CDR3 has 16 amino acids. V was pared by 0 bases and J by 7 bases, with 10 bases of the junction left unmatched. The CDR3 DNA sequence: TGCGCCAGCAGCTTGGAGGGGCGGGGGGCCTCTAATACGCAGTATTTT. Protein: CASSLEGRGASNTQYF.

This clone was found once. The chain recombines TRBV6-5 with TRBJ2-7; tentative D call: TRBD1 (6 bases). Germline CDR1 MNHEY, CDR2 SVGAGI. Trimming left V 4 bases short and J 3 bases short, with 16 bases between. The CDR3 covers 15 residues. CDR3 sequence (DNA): TGTGCCAGCAGTTCCTATAGACAGGCCTTCTACGAGCAGTACTTC. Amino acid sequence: CASSSYRQAFYEQYF.

DNA of the CDR3: TGTGCCAGCAATAAGGGGGCCGGGACAGGACTTTACGAGCAGTACTTC. Its translation: CASNKGAGTGLYEQYF. The chain recombines TRBV28 with TRBJ2-7; 8 positions match TRBD1. V lost 7 bases and J lost 4; bases outside the gene matches: 15. Germline loops: CDR1 MDHEN, CDR2 SYDVKM. The CDR3 consists of 16 residues.

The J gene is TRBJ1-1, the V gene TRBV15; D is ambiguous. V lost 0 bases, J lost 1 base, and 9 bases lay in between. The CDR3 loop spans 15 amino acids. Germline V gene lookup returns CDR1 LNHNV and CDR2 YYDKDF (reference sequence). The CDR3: CATSRDRAGNTEAFF. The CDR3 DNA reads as TGTGCCACCAGCAGAGATAGGGCGGGGAACACTGAAGCTTTCTTT.